The clone carrying this T cell receptor beta chain was picked up one time. The antigen is not known. This sample is drawn from a study of cytomegalovirus exposure and HLA in healthy donors. In the study overall: Genotyping of roughly 400 donors showed that about 79% belonged to the Caucasian-associated ancestry cluster. General study points: The study had only CMV serostatus as immune exposure information. An analysis was carried out at a later point. It showed that HLA-associated TCR beta chains were more clonally expanded than equally common non-associated chains.

Germline trimming cut 2 bases from V and 5 bases from J; bases unmatched to any gene: 2. Germline CDR1 reads MNHEY; CDR2 reads SVGAGI. The CDR3 is 16 amino acids. Healthy bone marrow donors supplied every sample. Both 60 Vbeta primers and 13 Jbeta primers went into the PCR. Generated by immunoSEQ multiplex PCR, the TCRdb table keeps only in-frame clones and is missing some. This table holds fewer than 200,000 clones, about four fifths found once. The sequencing sample was made of PBMCs. The sequence was collected from a woman under 30 in good health and CMV-seronegative. The chain recombines TRBV6-5 with TRBJ2-1; 14 nucleotides match TRBD2. CDR3 amino acids: CASSYGTSGSHNEQFF. The CDR3 bases are TGTGCCAGCAGTTACGGGACTAGCGGGAGCCACAATGAGCAGTTCTTC.